These 25 T cell receptor beta chains came from one sample sequenced in a study of T cells in Graves' hyperthyroidism and ophthalmopathy. It was RNA transcripts that yielded the amplified TCR beta CDR3 regions. HTBI primers were used for first-round RT-PCR of the TCR CDR3. Via MiXCR, TCRdb re-called the multiplex PCR reads, giving one row per CDR3 protein. The sample includes approximately 380,000 distinct CDR3 sequences, about a fifth of them seen just once. Sequencing used blood. Receptors originate from a man younger than 35 with Graves' ophthalmopathy.

There are a few counts of this clonotype. The chain joins TRBV25-1 to TRBJ1-2; no clear D. CDR3 length: 15 residues. V was clipped by 3 bases and J by 5 bases, with 16 bases between them. Germline V gene lookup returns CDR1 MGHDK and CDR2 SYGVNS. CDR3 loop: CASSDPGILGYGYTF. The CDR3 bases are TGTGCCAGCAGTGATCCCGGGATCCTCGGGTATGGCTACACCTTC.

This clonotype was counted between two and nine times. The chain joins TRBV28 to TRBJ1-3, with D perhaps matching TRBD1 (6 bases). Germline-derived CDR1 and CDR2 are MDHEN and SYDVKM. V lost 8 bases and J 0 bases, leaving 17 bases between the germline ends. This CDR3 is built from 16 residues. The CDR3 region has the DNA TGTGCCAGCCGTCGGGACACCGTCCACTCTGGAAACACCATATATTTT. This translates into CASRRDTVHSGNTIYF.

This clonotype was detected many times. J is TRBJ2-7 and V is TRBV25-1, with 10 bases fitting TRBD1. In germline, CDR1 is MGHDK, CDR2 SYGVNS. Trimming cost V 6 bases and J 0 bases; bases outside gene matches: 11. The CDR3 has 17 amino acids. CDR3 region: CASSVGGQGVLSYEQYF. CDR3 DNA sequence: TGTGCCAGCAGCGTTGGTGGACAGGGGGTACTCTCCTACGAGCAGTACTTC.

This clonotype came up many times. This chain uses TRBV3-1 with TRBJ2-2; D is undetermined. Per germline, CDR1 LGHDT and CDR2 YNNKEL (reference sequence). Trimming left V 0 bases short and J 8 bases short, with 1 base between. The CDR3 runs to 11 residues. The CDR3 nucleotides are TGTGCCAGCAGCCAAGAAGGGGAGCTGTTTTTT. Protein: CASSQEGELFF.

This chain connects TRBV7-2 to TRBJ2-3; D remains ambiguous. The germline CDR1 and CDR2 sequences are SGHTA and FQGNSA. The CDR3 is made up of 17 amino acids. The ends were cut back, 2 bases at V and 1 base at J, with 16 bases in the middle. CDR3 amino acids: CASSLRMLQTRTDTQYF. CDR3 nucleotides: TGTGCCAGCAGCTTAAGGATGCTGCAGACACGCACAGATACGCAGTATTTT.

The table lists this clonotype with a few counts. The chain employs TRBV19 and TRBJ1-1; D is uncertain. Germline V gene lookup returns CDR1 LNHDA and CDR2 SQIVND (reference sequence). The V end was cut by 4 bases, the J end by 3 bases, with 18 bases between. CDR3 length: 16 amino acids. The CDR3, as DNA: TGTGCCAGTAGTACGGACCCAAGAAGAGCCTACACTGAAGCTTTCTTT. This translates into CASSTDPRRAYTEAFF.

This clonotype came up a few times. This CDR3 is CASSLGLAGDTGELFF. In DNA, the CDR3 is TGTGCCAGCAGCTTGGGCCTAGCGGGGGATACCGGGGAGCTGTTTTTT. The V and J genes are TRBV5-8 and TRBJ2-2; the match to TRBD2 covers 10 bases. Germline V CDR1 and CDR2: SGHTS, YDEGEE. CDR3 length equals 16 residues. Germline trimming cut 0 bases from V and 5 bases from J; bases unmatched to any gene: 4.

In this sample, this clonotype turned up many times. The chain couples TRBV18 to TRBJ1-1, with 9 nucleotides matching TRBD1. The J segment lost 4 bases and the V segment lost 6 bases, leaving 6 bases of the junction unmatched. Germline loops: CDR1 KGHSH, CDR2 LQKENI. The CDR3 is 14 residues long. In DNA form, the CDR3 reads TGTGCCAGCTCCCTGGACAGGGGTGGCACTGAAGCTTTCTTT. As protein: CASSLDRGGTEAFF.

V is TRBV5-1 and J is TRBJ2-7, with D perhaps matching TRBD1 (6 bases). V was cut by 0 bases and J by 0 bases, with 13 bases left in between. CDR1 is SGHRS and CDR2 is YFSETQ in the germline V gene. The CDR3 has 16 residues. The CDR3 DNA is TGCGCCAGCAGCTTGGGGCAGGGGACACCCTCCTACGAGCAGTACTTC. This encodes CASSLGQGTPSYEQYF.

This clonotype was observed at least ten times. V usage is TRBV7-9 and J usage is TRBJ1-2; D is uncertain. CDR1 and CDR2 from the germline V gene are SEHNR and FQNEAQ (reference sequence). CDR3 size: 13 residues. The V end lost 1 base, the J end lost 5 bases, and 8 bases lay between the germline ends. CDR3 residues: CASSLGEVYGYTF. CDR3 coding DNA: TGTGCCAGCAGCTTAGGGGAGGTTTATGGCTACACCTTC. Supplemented by reference TRBV7-9 and TRBJ1-2, the full variable domain reads DTGVSQNPRHKITKRGQNVTFRCDPISEHNRLYWYRQTLGQGPEFLTYFQNEAQLEKSRLLSDRFSAERPKGSFSTLEIQRTEQGDSAMYLCASSLGEVYGYTFGSGTRLTVV.

This clonotype appeared a few times. V gene TRBV20-1 combines with J gene TRBJ2-1; 10 bases fit TRBD1. This CDR3 contains 13 residues. Germline loops: CDR1 DFQATT, CDR2 SNEGSKA (reference sequence). Trimming took 5 bases from V and 5 from J; bases not matched to a gene: 3. CDR3 bases: TGCAGTGCTGGGACAGGGGTAAACAATGAGCAGTTCTTC. The encoded protein is CSAGTGVNNEQFF.

This clonotype occurred a few times. The V call is TRBV19, the J call TRBJ1-1; no clear D gene. Trimming removed 7 bases at V and 3 bases at J, with 12 bases between. Looked up from germline, CDR1 is LNHDA and CDR2 is SQIVND (reference sequence). The CDR3 consists of 13 residues. CDR3 nucleotide sequence: TGTGCCAGTACCGATAAGGCGTACACTGAAGCTTTCTTT. Its protein is CASTDKAYTEAFF. The full variable domain, rest sourced from reference TRBV19 and TRBJ1-1, is DGGITQSPKYLFRKEGQNVTLSCEQNLNHDAMYWYRQDPGQGLRLIYYSQIVNDFQKGDIAEGYSVSREKKESFPLTVTSAQKNPTAFYLCASTDKAYTEAFFGQGTRLTVV.

There are a few counts of this clonotype. This chain connects TRBV27 to TRBJ1-4; D possibly corresponds to TRBD1 (6 bases). The CDR3 loop spans 14 amino acids. Trimming stripped 5 bases from V and 8 bases from J, with 15 bases between. CDR1 is MNHEY and CDR2 is SMNVEV in the germline V gene (reference sequence). CDR3 in amino acids: CASSPGQMSEKLFF. The DNA for the CDR3 is TGTGCCAGCAGTCCCGGACAGATGTCAGAAAAACTGTTTTTT.

The CDR3 bases are TGTGCCAGCAGCCTAAGACAGGGGACCGGGGAGCTGTTTTTT. Protein sequence: CASSLRQGTGELFF. The chain carries TRBV5-8 and TRBJ2-2; TRBD1 matches at 8 bases. CDR1 SGHTS and CDR2 YDEGEE come from the germline V gene. J lost 5 bases, V lost 4 bases, and 4 bases had no gene match. This CDR3 contains 14 residues.

In this sample, this clonotype turned up many times. The chain employs TRBV7-2 and TRBJ2-3; TRBD2 matches 8 bases. Germline V gene sequence: CDR1 SGHTA, CDR2 FQGNSA. Losses at the gene ends were 5 bases for V and 6 bases for J; bases not matched to a gene: 10. This CDR3 has 15 amino acids. The CDR3 loop is CASSPTRGGGDTQYF. The CDR3 nucleotides read TGTGCCAGCAGCCCCACCCGGGGGGGCGGGGATACGCAGTATTTT. Full variable domain (rest looked up from reference TRBV7-2 and TRBJ2-3): GAGVSQSPSNKVTEKGKDVELRCDPISGHTALYWYRQSLGQGLEFLIYFQGNSAPDKSGLPSDRFSAERTGGSVSTLTIQRTQQEDSAVYLCASSPTRGGGDTQYFGPGTRLTVL.

This clonotype has at least ten counts. Written as DNA, the CDR3 is TGTGCCAGCAGCTTAGGTCCAGCGGGGGAGCAGTACTTC. This codes for CASSLGPAGEQYF. This chain uses TRBV7-8 with TRBJ2-7; TRBD2 aligns across 7 bases. The CDR3 runs to 13 residues. Unmatched junction bases numbered 4, after V lost 1 base and J lost 7 bases. Germline CDR1 is SGHVS and CDR2 is FQNEAQ. The full variable domain, its missing parts supplied by reference TRBV7-8 and TRBJ2-7, is GAGVSQSPRYKVAKRGQDVALRCDPISGHVSLFWYQQALGQGPEFLTYFQNEAQLDKSGLPSDRFFAERPEGSVSTLKIQRTQQEDSAVYLCASSLGPAGEQYFGPGTRLTVT.

This clonotype was picked up a small number of times. V and J are TRBV12-3 or TRBV12-4 and TRBJ1-5; TRBD1 aligns across 8 bases. The CDR3 is 13 residues long. Germline trimming cut 10 bases from V and 3 bases from J; bases unmatched to any gene: 5. The CDR3 spells CATRGQDNQPQHF. In DNA, the CDR3 is TGTGCCACCAGGGGACAGGACAATCAGCCCCAGCATTTT.

In DNA, the CDR3 is TGTGCCAGCAGTTTACTGGGACTAGCGGGGAAAGAGCAGTTCTTC. It is translated as CASSLLGLAGKEQFF. The V and J genes are TRBV12-3 or TRBV12-4 and TRBJ2-1, with 13 bases matching TRBD2. V lost 2 bases to trimming and J lost 10 bases; unmatched junction nucleotides: 5. This CDR3 is built from 15 residues.

The table lists this clonotype with many counts. This chain joins TRBV3-1 and TRBJ2-5; D is perhaps TRBD2 (5 bases). Trimming removed 7 bases at V and 1 base at J, with 19 bases between. This CDR3 contains 16 residues. The germline V gene has CDR1 LGHDT and CDR2 YNNKEL (reference sequence). The CDR3 here is CASNHLNRDIQETQYF. In DNA, the CDR3 is TGTGCCAGCAACCATTTAAACCGGGATATCCAAGAGACCCAGTACTTC.

This clonotype was counted only a few times. V is TRBV28 and J is TRBJ1-2, with D perhaps matching TRBD1 (5 bases). The CDR3 is 15 amino acids. Trimming removed 11 bases from V and 2 bases from J, with 21 bases in between. Germline V CDR1 and CDR2: MDHEN, SYDVKM. The CDR3 DNA follows: TGTGCCGTCCGTCGGGGCCCTGCTGCGAACTATGGCTACACCTTC. Translation: CAVRRGPAANYGYTF.

This clonotype was recorded at least ten times. The rearrangement joins TRBV11-3 to TRBJ2-1; 8 bases match TRBD1. The V gene end was trimmed by 0 bases and the J gene end by 4 bases; junction bases not matched to a gene: 5. CDR3 length equals 16 residues. CDR1 is SGHNT and CDR2 is YENEEA in the germline V gene. The CDR3 DNA sequence: TGTGCCAGCAGCTTAGATTCGGGACAGGTGTACAATGAGCAGTTCTTC. Translated: CASSLDSGQVYNEQFF.

This clonotype has a handful of counts. The V and J genes are TRBV29-1 and TRBJ1-5, with 8 bases identical to TRBD1. The CDR3 has 14 residues. Trimming removed 6 bases from V and 11 bases from J; junction bases left unmatched: 15. Germline values: CDR1 SQVTM, CDR2 ANQGSEA. DNA for the CDR3: TGCAGCGTGCGGACAGGGCCCTTAAGGGACGCCCAGCATTTT. It specifies CSVRTGPLRDAQHF.

This clonotype was detected ten times or more. V usage is TRBV10-3 and J usage is TRBJ2-5; 7 positions agree with TRBD2. Per germline, CDR1 ENHRY and CDR2 SYGVKD. J lost 6 bases, V lost 6 bases, and 10 bases had no gene match. This CDR3 has 14 residues. The CDR3 DNA reads as TGTGCCATCAGCACAGGACTAGAAATAAAGACCCAGTACTTC. Encoded protein: CAISTGLEIKTQYF.

This clonotype was detected many times. The chain recombines TRBV2 with TRBJ2-7; D is perhaps TRBD1 or TRBD2 (5 bases each). The V gene's germline CDR1 is SNHLY and CDR2 FYNNEI. This CDR3 is 13 amino acids long. Between the trimmed V and J ends, which lost 8 bases and 5 bases, there was a span of 16 bases. The CDR3 loop reads CASAERGVHEQYF. For the CDR3, the DNA is TGTGCCAGCGCTGAAAGGGGAGTCCACGAGCAGTACTTC.

J is TRBJ2-3 and V is TRBV13; D is possibly TRBD2 (6 bases). The V end lost 3 bases, the J end lost 4 bases, and 14 bases lay between the germline ends. CDR1 and CDR2 from the germline V gene are PRHDT and FYEKMQ (reference sequence). The CDR3 loop spans 15 amino acids. The CDR3 sequence is CASSFSAAGSDTQYF. In DNA, the CDR3 is TGTGCCAGCAGCTTCTCGGCGGCGGGGTCAGATACGCAGTATTTT. Combining the CDR3 with reference TRBV13 and TRBJ2-3 gives the whole variable domain AAGVIQSPRHLIKEKRETATLKCYPIPRHDTVYWYQQGPGQDPQFLISFYEKMQSDKGSIPDRFSAQQFSDYHSELNMSSLELGDSALYFCASSFSAAGSDTQYFGPGTRLTVL.